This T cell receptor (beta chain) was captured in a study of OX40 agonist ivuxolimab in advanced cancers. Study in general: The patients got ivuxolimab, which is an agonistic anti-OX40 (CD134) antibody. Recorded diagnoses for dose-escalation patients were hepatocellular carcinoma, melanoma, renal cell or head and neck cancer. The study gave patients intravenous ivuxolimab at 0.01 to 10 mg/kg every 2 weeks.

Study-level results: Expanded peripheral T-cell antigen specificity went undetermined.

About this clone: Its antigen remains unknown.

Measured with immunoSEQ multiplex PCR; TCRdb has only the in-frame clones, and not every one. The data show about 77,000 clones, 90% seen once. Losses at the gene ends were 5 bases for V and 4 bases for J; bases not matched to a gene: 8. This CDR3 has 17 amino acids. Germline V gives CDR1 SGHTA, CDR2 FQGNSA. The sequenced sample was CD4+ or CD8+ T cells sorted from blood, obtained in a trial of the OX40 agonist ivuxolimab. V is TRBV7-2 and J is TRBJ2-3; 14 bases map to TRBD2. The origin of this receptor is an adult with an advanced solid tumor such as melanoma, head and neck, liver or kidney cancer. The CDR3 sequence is CASSRTSGGRSADTQYF. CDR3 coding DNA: TGTGCCAGCAGCCGGACTAGCGGGGGGCGGTCGGCAGATACGCAGTATTTT.